These 28 T cell receptor beta chains originate from one sample sequenced in a study of OX40 agonist ivuxolimab in advanced cancers. The method was immunoSEQ multiplex PCR; TCRdb's version includes in-frame clones alone and lacks a portion of them. The sample records about 82,000 clones, around 84% being singletons. This sample comprised CD4+ or CD8+ T cells sorted from blood, obtained in a trial of the OX40 agonist ivuxolimab. The receptors here all came from an adult with an advanced solid tumor such as melanoma, head and neck, liver or kidney cancer.

The J gene is TRBJ2-7, the V gene TRBV19, with TRBD1 matching 7 bases. Germline CDR1 and CDR2: LNHDA and SQIVND (reference sequence). The CDR3 runs 14 residues. Germline trimming cut 6 bases from V and 7 bases from J; bases unmatched to any gene: 12. In DNA, the CDR3 is TGTGCCAGTAGGACCGGGACAGACGCCAATGAGCAGTACTTC. Protein product: CASRTGTDANEQYF. Together with reference TRBV19 and TRBJ2-7, the CDR3 gives the full variable domain: DGGITQSPKYLFRKEGQNVTLSCEQNLNHDAMYWYRQDPGQGLRLIYYSQIVNDFQKGDIAEGYSVSREKKESFPLTVTSAQKNPTAFYLCASRTGTDANEQYFGPGTRLTVT.

The chain is built from TRBV9 and TRBJ2-1; 10 positions match TRBD2. The CDR3 length is 18 residues. J lost 5 bases, V lost 1 base, and 12 bases had no gene match. CDR1 and CDR2 from the germline V gene are SGDLS and YYNGEE. The CDR3 is CASSVSGRAYSSDNEQFF. The CDR3 nucleotides read TGTGCCAGCAGCGTAAGCGGGAGGGCCTATTCTAGCGACAATGAGCAGTTCTTC.

The chain has TRBV7-9 and TRBJ2-3; 7 bases are a match to TRBD1. Per germline, CDR1 SEHNR and CDR2 FQNEAQ (reference sequence). The ends lost 5 bases at V and 2 bases at J; junction bases unmatched: 4. The CDR3 has 14 residues. CDR3 coding DNA: TGTGCCAGCAGCCGAGACAGGGCCACAGATACGCAGTATTTT. As protein: CASSRDRATDTQYF.

CDR3 bases: TGTGCCAGCAGCGCCTATGGAGAGACCCAGTACTTC. This encodes CASSAYGETQYF. This sequence joins TRBV7-3 and TRBJ2-5; D not resolved. Germline-derived CDR1 and CDR2 are SGHTA and FQGTGA. Trimming removed 5 bases at V and 4 bases at J, with 8 bases between. The CDR3 loop spans 12 amino acids.

The V and J genes are TRBV7-3 and TRBJ2-1; 7 nucleotides line up with TRBD1. Trimming took 1 base from V and 5 from J; bases not matched to a gene: 5. The CDR3 consists of 15 residues. Germline-derived CDR1 and CDR2 are SGHTA and FQGTGA. The CDR3 here is CASSLRWQGDNEQFF. CDR3 sequence (DNA): TGTGCCAGCAGCTTAAGGTGGCAGGGGGACAATGAGCAGTTCTTC. The variable domain in full, completed from reference TRBV7-3 and TRBJ2-1, reads GAGVSQTPSNKVTEKGKYVELRCDPISGHTALYWYRQSLGQGPEFLIYFQGTGAADDSGLPNDRFFAVRPEGSVSTLKIQRTERGDSAVYLCASSLRWQGDNEQFFGPGTRLTVL.

The chain is built from TRBV4-3 and TRBJ2-3; 7 nucleotides match TRBD1. Per the germline V gene, CDR1 is LGHNA and CDR2 is YSLEER. The CDR3 runs 19 residues. V was clipped by 1 base and J by 2 bases; unmatched bases: 15. CDR3 DNA sequence: TGCGCCAGCAGCCAAGGTCCAGGGGGTGAGAACGAGATCACAGATACGCAGTATTTT. This sequence encodes CASSQGPGGENEITDTQYF.

This clone has a handful of counts. J is TRBJ1-1 and V is TRBV27; D gene uncertain. Between the trimmed V and J ends, which lost 2 bases and 3 bases, there was a span of 7 bases. From germline, CDR1 is MNHEY and CDR2 SMNVEV (reference sequence). The CDR3 is 13 amino acids. The CDR3 here is CASSLNGDTEAFF. In DNA, the CDR3 is TGTGCCAGCAGTTTAAACGGCGACACTGAAGCTTTCTTT.

The J gene is TRBJ1-4, the V gene TRBV19; TRBD1 is a possible D gene (6 bases). Per germline, CDR1 LNHDA and CDR2 SQIVND (reference sequence). This CDR3 is 15 amino acids long. V was trimmed by 4 bases and J by 5 bases, leaving 14 bases between them. CDR3 protein: CASSRTGRSNEKLFF. CDR3 sequence (DNA): TGTGCCAGTAGTAGAACAGGGCGCTCGAATGAAAAACTGTTTTTT.

The rearrangement joins TRBV9 to TRBJ2-3, with D perhaps matching TRBD2 (5 bases). This CDR3 has 15 amino acids. Trimming cost V 0 bases and J 0 bases, with 8 bases left between them. Germline V lookup: CDR1 SGDLS, CDR2 YYNGEE. The CDR3 sequence: CASSVVASSTDTQYF. Here the CDR3 DNA reads TGTGCCAGCAGCGTAGTAGCGAGTAGCACAGATACGCAGTATTTT.

The chain recombines TRBV6-1 with TRBJ1-2, with a possible D match to TRBD1 (6 bases). Germline V gene lookup returns CDR1 MNHNS and CDR2 SASEGT. This CDR3 region has 14 residues. Trimming removed 6 bases from V and 4 bases from J, with 15 bases in between. CDR3 nucleotide sequence: TGTGCCAGCAGAGGGGGGGCCCCGCGCTATGGCTACACCTTC. It encodes CASRGGAPRYGYTF.

The chain joins TRBV2 to TRBJ1-2; D remains ambiguous. CDR1 is SNHLY and CDR2 is FYNNEI in the germline V gene. Trimming shortened V by 2 bases and J by 1 base, and 8 bases separated the two germline ends. The CDR3 consists of 14 residues. The CDR3 here is CASSEYRVNYGYTF. The CDR3 DNA reads TGTGCCAGCAGTGAATACAGAGTTAACTATGGCTACACCTTC.

This chain connects TRBV29-1 to TRBJ2-6; the D gene is possibly TRBD2 (6 bases). Between the trimmed V and J ends, which lost 5 bases and 0 bases, there was a span of 8 bases. In germline, CDR1 is SQVTM, CDR2 ANQGSEA. The CDR3 is 14 amino acids. The CDR3 DNA sequence: TGCAGCGTTACGGGAGTCTCTGGGGCCAACGTCCTGACTTTC. The encoded protein is CSVTGVSGANVLTF.

This clone was counted once. CDR3 residues: CASSYNGNTEAFF. DNA for the CDR3: TGTGCCAGCAGTTACAACGGGAACACTGAAGCTTTCTTT. V usage is TRBV6-5 and J usage is TRBJ1-1; no definite D call. The CDR3 runs to 13 residues. V was clipped by 2 bases and J by 1 base, with 5 bases between them. Per the germline V gene, CDR1 is MNHEY and CDR2 is SVGAGI.

The genes are TRBV18 and TRBJ1-2, with D uncertain. CDR1 KGHSH and CDR2 LQKENI come from the germline V gene. This CDR3 comprises 13 residues. Trimming cost V 3 bases and J 8 bases, with 13 bases left between them. The CDR3 loop is CASSPRDPGGYTF. In DNA form, the CDR3 reads TGTGCCAGCTCACCCCGGGATCCTGGCGGCTACACCTTC.

V is TRBV6-6 and J is TRBJ1-2, with TRBD1 matching over 7 bases. Per the germline V gene, CDR1 is MNHNY and CDR2 is SVGAGI (reference sequence). With V trimmed by 8 bases and J by 0 bases, 9 bases remained unmatched. This CDR3 spans 15 amino acids. The CDR3 spells CASRRGTEANYGYTF. In nucleotides, the CDR3 is TGTGCCAGCCGACGGGGGACAGAAGCTAACTATGGCTACACCTTC.

The chain is built from TRBV7-9 and TRBJ1-4, with TRBD1 matching 11 bases. The CDR3 covers 14 residues. The germline V gene has CDR1 SEHNR and CDR2 FQNEAQ (reference sequence). V shed 4 bases and J 6 bases; nucleotides not matched to a gene: 1. The CDR3 loop is CASSSDRGHEKLFF. In nucleotides, the CDR3 is TGTGCCAGCAGCTCGGACAGGGGGCATGAAAAACTGTTTTTT.

The chain uses TRBV2 and TRBJ1-5; 8 bases map to TRBD1. The germline gives CDR1 SNHLY, CDR2 FYNNEI. CDR3 length: 16 residues. The junction had 7 bases not matched to a gene; V was cut back by 6 bases and J by 0 bases. DNA of the CDR3: TGTGCCAGCAGGATGGGGGGGACAGGTAGCAATCAGCCCCAGCATTTT. Its protein product is CASRMGGTGSNQPQHF.

The CDR3 loop reads CSVSQGGDQPQHF. In nucleotides, the CDR3 is TGCAGCGTTTCGCAGGGGGGAGATCAGCCCCAGCATTTT. This chain links TRBV29-1 with TRBJ1-5; 7 bases fit TRBD1. Germline V gene lookup returns CDR1 SQVTM and CDR2 ANQGSEA. This CDR3 spans 13 amino acids. Germline trimming cut 5 bases from V and 5 bases from J; bases unmatched to any gene: 6.

The chain combines TRBV29-1 with TRBJ2-3; 13 bases fit TRBD2. The CDR3 runs to 14 residues. V shed 7 bases and J 4 bases; nucleotides not matched to a gene: 5. CDR1 is SQVTM, CDR2 ANQGSEA, per germline. CDR3 nucleotides: TGCAGCGCCGGACTAGCGGGAGCCCCAGATACGCAGTATTTT. As protein: CSAGLAGAPDTQYF.

The chain carries TRBV27 and TRBJ2-7; tentatively, D is TRBD1 (5 bases). The CDR3 has 14 amino acids. Trimming took 7 bases from V and 5 from J, leaving 18 bases between them. CDR1 is MNHEY and CDR2 is SMNVEV in the germline V gene (reference sequence). The CDR3 loop reads CASKKLRVGDEQYF. DNA of the CDR3: TGTGCCAGCAAGAAGCTCAGGGTTGGGGACGAGCAGTACTTC.

The chain employs TRBV6-5 and TRBJ2-7, with TRBD1 as a possible D gene (6 bases). Between the trimmed V and J ends, which lost 1 base and 2 bases, there was a span of 9 bases. Per germline, CDR1 MNHEY and CDR2 SVGAGI. CDR3 size: 14 residues. In nucleotides, the CDR3 is TGTGCCAGCAGTTACTTCACAGGGCCCTACGAGCAGTACTTC. This encodes CASSYFTGPYEQYF.

The CDR3 region has the DNA TGTGCCTGGATTGAGACAGGGAGCCACGAGCAGTACTTC. It translates to CAWIETGSHEQYF. The chain has TRBV30 and TRBJ2-7; 7 bases agree with TRBD1. Per the germline V gene, CDR1 is GTSNPN and CDR2 is SVGIG (reference sequence). The CDR3 is 13 residues long. Germline trimming cut 4 bases from V and 5 bases from J; bases unmatched to any gene: 8.

The chain uses TRBV2 and TRBJ2-1; 7 nucleotides line up with TRBD2. CDR1 is SNHLY, CDR2 FYNNEI, per germline. The CDR3 is 14 amino acids. J gave up 0 bases and V 6 bases, and 2 bases lay outside the gene matches. CDR3 nucleotides: TGTGCCAGCAGCCTAGCGGTCTCCTACAATGAGCAGTTCTTC. It encodes CASSLAVSYNEQFF.

The chain has TRBV9 and TRBJ2-3; 9 positions agree with TRBD2. CDR3 size: 17 residues. Losses at the gene ends were 4 bases for V and 4 bases for J; bases not matched to a gene: 13. Looked up from germline, CDR1 is SGDLS and CDR2 is YYNGEE. The CDR3 DNA reads as TGTGCCAGCAGCCCCCAATATAGCGGGAGTCTCTCAGATACGCAGTATTTT. It yields the protein CASSPQYSGSLSDTQYF.

J is TRBJ1-2 and V is TRBV5-1; no reliable D call. Trimming stripped 7 bases from V and 1 base from J, with 5 bases between. The CDR3 has 11 residues. Germline lookup yields CDR1 SGHRS and CDR2 YFSETQ. The CDR3 DNA follows: TGCGCCAGCGGAGATAACTATGGCTACACCTTC. This sequence encodes CASGDNYGYTF.

The chain joins TRBV5-1 to TRBJ2-1; a possible D gene is TRBD2 (6 bases). This CDR3 contains 14 residues. Looked up from germline, CDR1 is SGHRS and CDR2 is YFSETQ. Trimming removed 7 bases at V and 5 bases at J, with 16 bases between. The CDR3 loop is CASQLVPGDNEQFF. The CDR3 coding sequence is TGCGCCAGCCAACTTGTCCCGGGGGACAATGAGCAGTTCTTC.

This clone has only one observation. The CDR3 reads CAISESSAGRSYGYTF. The CDR3 region has the DNA TGTGCCATCAGTGAGTCCTCGGCAGGGAGGTCATATGGCTACACCTTC. The chain combines TRBV10-3 with TRBJ1-2; weak D call: TRBD1 (5 bases). Trimming shortened V by 0 bases and J by 5 bases, and 16 bases separated the two germline ends. The CDR3 extends over 16 amino acids. In germline, CDR1 is ENHRY, CDR2 SYGVKD.

The chain employs TRBV5-1 and TRBJ2-7, with 12 bases lining up with TRBD2. The germline V gene has CDR1 SGHRS and CDR2 YFSETQ. V shed 2 bases and J 1 base; nucleotides not matched to a gene: 4. The CDR3 spans 16 residues. CDR3 nucleotide sequence: TGCGCCAGCAGCTTAGGGACTAGCGGGCCATCCTACGAGCAGTACTTC. Residues: CASSLGTSGPSYEQYF.